One and the same sample provided the 3 T cell receptor beta chains below, sequenced in a study of blood T cell repertoires in COVID-19. Here immunoSEQ multiplex PCR was the method, and the copy in TCRdb shows in-frame clones only, minus some. The sample carries around 160,000 clones, approximately 84% recorded once. Material for sequencing was peripheral blood. These receptors were collected from an elderly woman with acute or convalescent COVID-19.

This clone was counted once. The chain uses TRBV5-5 and TRBJ1-2; D gene ambiguous. V lost 0 bases, J lost 0 bases, and 12 bases lay in between. Germline lookup yields CDR1 SGHKS and CDR2 YYEKEE (reference sequence). The CDR3 length is 16 residues. The CDR3 sequence is CASSLGARRANYGYTF. DNA for the CDR3: TGTGCCAGCAGCTTGGGGGCGAGGCGGGCTAACTATGGCTACACCTTC.

The CDR3 loop reads CASSLFAGSGANVLTF. The CDR3, as DNA: TGCGCCAGCAGCTTGTTCGCCGGGTCTGGGGCCAACGTCCTGACTTTC. The rearrangement joins TRBV5-1 to TRBJ2-6; D is unclear. The CDR3 extends over 16 amino acids. Germline CDR1 SGHRS, CDR2 YFSETQ. The ends were cut back, 1 base at V and 1 base at J, with 9 bases in the middle. The whole variable domain, filled in from reference TRBV5-1 and TRBJ2-6, reads KAGVTQTPRYLIKTRGQQVTLSCSPISGHRSVSWYQQTPGQGLQFLFEYFSETQRNKGNFPGRFSGRQFSNSRSEMNVSTLELGDSALYLCASSLFAGSGANVLTFGAGSRLTVL.

J is TRBJ1-5 and V is TRBV28; a weak D match, TRBD1 (6 bases). From germline, CDR1 is MDHEN and CDR2 SYDVKM. The CDR3 is 16 amino acids. Trimming took off 5 bases at V and 3 bases at J, with 17 bases between the two ends. The chain's CDR3 is CASSPPPGANNQPQHF. CDR3 DNA: TGTGCCAGCAGTCCTCCGCCAGGGGCGAACAATCAGCCCCAGCATTTT.